One and the same sample provided the 15 T cell receptor beta chains below, sequenced in a study of CD8+ T cells in alopecia areata. It was cDNA, reverse transcribed from extracted RNA, that served as the sequencing template. The protocol was immunoSEQ multiplex PCR, while the TCRdb copy is restricted to in-frame clones and leaves out a portion. There are about 110,000 clones in the sample, none observed a single time. The specimen was lesional skin. Every receptor here comes from a C3H/HeJ mouse with alopecia areata. Mice of this strain are of MHC haplotype H2-k.

This clone turned up a few times. It may be a read error: a sequence one base away is much more abundant. The gene names here belong to mouse. The sequence runs out 4 residues before the end of the CDR3; the remainder is reconstructed from the germline J gene. The chain employs TRBV14 and TRBJ2-3; 7 positions agree with TRBD1. The CDR3 contains 15 residues. Germline-derived CDR1 and CDR2 are SGHDT and FRDEAV. With V trimmed by 4 bases and J by 0 bases, 5 bases remained unmatched. The CDR3 loop reads CASSPGQTSAETLYF. CDR3 DNA (partial): TGTGCCAGCAGTCCGGGACAGACTAGTGCAGAA. Filled out from reference TRBV14 and TRBJ2-3, the complete variable domain reads EAGVTQSPRYAVLQEGQAVSFWCDPISGHDTLYWYQQPRDQGPQLLVYFRDEAVIDNSQLPSDRFSAVRPKGTNSTLKIQSAKQGDTATYLCASSPGQTSAETLYFGSGTRLTVL.

Concerning this clone: Genes and germline come from the mouse. The read finishes 4 residues shy of the CDR3 end, and the germline J gene is used to complete it. The chain combines TRBV13-3 with TRBJ2-1; TRBD2 aligns across 12 bases. The CDR3 spans 15 residues. Germline V CDR1 and CDR2: NNHDY, SYVADS. This chain's CDR3 is CASSARLGGRAEQFF. Incomplete CDR3 DNA: TGTGCCAGCAGTGCCAGACTGGGGGGGCGAGCT.

This clone was detected a few times. TCRdb gives a protein that differs at residue 13 from what the DNA encodes, so the protein here is translated from the DNA. Here the gene names and germline are mouse. The CDR3: CASSGKTGTYGNTLYF. The covered CDR3 bases are TGTGCCAGCAGTGGAAAGACAGGGACTTATGGAAATACG. The V gene is TRBV13-3, the J gene TRBJ1-3; the match to TRBD1 covers 7 bases. The read terminates 3 residues before the CDR3 end, so the remaining end is supplied by the germline J gene. This CDR3 region has 16 residues. V was pared by 3 bases and J by 3 bases, with 9 bases of the junction left unmatched. Germline V CDR1 and CDR2: NNHDY, SYVADS.

Comments on this clone: Germline and genes: mouse. The CDR3 end is not reached by the read, which stops 4 residues before it; the germline J gene fills it in. V and J are TRBV13-2 and TRBJ2-7, with D tentatively TRBD1 (6 bases). V was cut by 4 bases and J by 0 bases, with 11 bases left in between. The germline V gene encodes CDR1 NNHNN and CDR2 SYGAGS (reference sequence). There are 14 residues in the CDR3. Incomplete CDR3 DNA: TGTGCCAGCGGTCGGGACATGAGCTCCTAT. It encodes CASGRDMSSY. Given in full, the CDR3 is CASGRDMSSYEQYF.

Details on this clone: Genes and germline are mouse. The read comes to an end 4 residues before the CDR3 does, leaving the germline J gene to fill in the end. The rearrangement joins TRBV13-3 to TRBJ1-1; no firm D call. Germline V gene sequence: CDR1 NNHDY, CDR2 SYVADS. This CDR3 region has 11 residues. This CDR3 is CASSVQTEVFF. The part of the CDR3 DNA that was read is TGTGCCAGCAGTGTTCAAACA.

The table lists this clone with a few counts. Gene names refer to mouse genes. CDR3 in amino acids: CASNRTGGNSDYTF. The sequenced CDR3 bases are TGTGCTAGTAATAGGACAGGGGGCAACTCC. The chain uses TRBV29 and TRBJ1-2; TRBD1 matches at 11 bases. The missing CDR3 end, 4 residues past where the read stops, is filled in from the germline J gene. Germline V gene lookup returns CDR1 MSHET and CDR2 SYDVDS. The CDR3 covers 14 residues. J gave up 2 bases and V 9 bases, and 5 bases lay outside the gene matches.

This clone appeared a few times. The genes and germline here are from mouse. The read comes to an end 4 residues before the CDR3 does, leaving the germline J gene to fill in the end. The J gene is TRBJ2-7, the V gene TRBV13-1; D is ambiguous. V lost 0 bases to trimming and J lost 3 bases, with 7 bases between them. Germline V gene sequence: CDR1 NSHNY, CDR2 SYGAGN. CDR3 length equals 13 residues. Partial CDR3 DNA: TGTGCCAGCAGTGATGCTCTGGTCTAT. It specifies CASSDALVY. The full CDR3 sequence reads CASSDALVYEQYF.

On this clone itself: The listed genes are named as in mouse. The CDR3 end falls 4 residues outside the read, so it is completed with the germline J gene. At the DNA level, this CDR3 is encoded by other sequences in the same sample as well. The V gene is TRBV13-3, the J gene TRBJ2-2; 12 bases are shared with TRBD1. The CDR3 totals 16 residues. Germline CDR1 NNHDY, CDR2 SYVADS. With 3 bases clipped from V and 2 bases from J, the junction kept 2 bases outside the gene matches. The CDR3 bases that were read are TGTGCCAGCAGTGGCGGGACAGGGGGCAACACCGGG. Protein product: CASSGGTGGNTG. The CDR3 reads in full as CASSGGTGGNTGQLYF.

This clone was recorded many times. The database protein in TCRdb disagrees with the DNA translation at residue 13; the sequence shown here was translated from the DNA. Genes here carry mouse names. The observed sequence ends 3 residues before the CDR3 terminus, with the missing tail filled in from the germline J gene. The chain carries TRBV13-3 and TRBJ1-3, with 9 bases fitting TRBD1. This CDR3 comprises 16 residues. Per the germline V gene, CDR1 is NNHDY and CDR2 is SYVADS. V trimming: 0 bases; J trimming: 3 bases; junction bases outside the gene matches: 4. The CDR3 sequence is CASSDAGGQGGNTLYF. The sequenced part of the CDR3 DNA is TGTGCCAGCAGTGATGCCGGGGGACAGGGTGGAAATACG.

This clone was recorded a few times. The listed genes are named as in mouse. The CDR3 sequence: CASSRGTGKYEQYF. The part of the CDR3 DNA that was read is TGTGCTAGCAGTAGGGGGACAGGGAAATAT. This sequence joins TRBV17 and TRBJ2-7; TRBD1 matches 9 bases. Sequencing ends 4 residues short of the CDR3 end; the germline J gene provides the rest. Germline loops: CDR1 MNHDT, CDR2 YYDKIL. This CDR3 comprises 14 residues.

This clone was detected only a few times. Mouse gene names apply. The sequenced fragment ends 4 residues before the CDR3 boundary, so the rest is inferred from the germline J gene. The chain recombines TRBV13-1 with TRBJ2-1, with 8 bases matching TRBD2. The CDR3 is 16 residues long. In germline, CDR1 is NSHNY, CDR2 SYGAGN. V shed 7 bases, J shed 0 bases, and the junction held 9 bases outside the gene matches. The chain's CDR3 is CASCLGGVYNYAEQFF. The part of the CDR3 DNA that was read is TGTGCCAGCTGTCTTGGGGGGGTTTATAACTATGCT.

On this clone itself: Mouse names are used for the genes. With the read ending 4 residues before the CDR3 end, the germline J gene is used to fill in that end. This chain joins TRBV13-3 and TRBJ2-4, with 7 bases identical to TRBD1. The CDR3 is 16 residues long. J gave up 0 bases and V 2 bases, and 6 bases lay outside the gene matches. Germline CDR1 NNHDY, CDR2 SYVADS. The sequenced part of the CDR3 DNA is TGTGCCAGCAGTGACAGGGGGACAAAAAGTCAAAAC. It yields the protein CASSDRGTKSQN. From start to end, the CDR3 is CASSDRGTKSQNTLYF.

Points on this clone: Gene names follow the mouse nomenclature. The read terminates 4 residues ahead of where the CDR3 ends, so the germline J gene completes it. The chain has TRBV1 and TRBJ1-1, with 7 bases fitting TRBD1. V lost 1 base, J lost 0 bases, and 5 bases stayed unmatched. Germline loops: CDR1 NSQYPW, CDR2 LRSPGD (reference sequence). The CDR3 is 16 amino acids. The sequenced CDR3 bases are TGCACCTGCAGTGCAGCGGACAGGTCTGCAAACACA. This codes for CTCSAADRSANT. The whole CDR3 is CTCSAADRSANTEVFF.

Regarding this clone: The genes and germline here are from mouse. The CDR3 end falls 4 residues outside the read, so it is completed with the germline J gene. The gene calls are TRBV13-3 and TRBJ2-3; a weak D match, TRBD2 (6 bases). The germline V gene has CDR1 NNHDY and CDR2 SYVADS. The CDR3 length is 16 residues. The V end lost 3 bases, the J end lost 1 base, and 15 bases lay between the germline ends. The CDR3: CASSALSGEGAETLYF. CDR3 DNA (partial): TGTGCCAGCAGTGCCCTCTCTGGGGAGGGTGCAGAA.

On this clone itself: Here the gene names and germline are mouse. The read stops 4 residues short of the end of the CDR3; the missing end is completed from the germline J gene. The chain joins TRBV13-3 to TRBJ1-1; D is possibly TRBD1 (5 bases). Trimming cost V 10 bases and J 0 bases, with 10 bases left between them. CDR3 size: 12 residues. Germline CDR1 is NNHDY and CDR2 is SYVADS. The part of the CDR3 DNA that was read is TGTGCCGGCCGGGGGGCAAACACA. Translating gives CAGRGANT. The full CDR3 protein reads CAGRGANTEVFF.